The TCR beta chain described here comes from a study of beta chain features in type 1 diabetes. Study results and limitations: TCRB CDR3 length was moderately but significantly reduced in all four CD4+ subsets of Type 1 diabetes patients. An over-representation of cells with high TCR expression could result from cDNA sequencing.

Donors underwent one heparinised blood draw, 100 to 150 mL on average. Over 95% purity was reached by all sorted populations. Germline V gene data show CDR1 as SGHTA and CDR2 as FQGNSA. This CDR3 is built from 15 residues. Germline trimming cut 5 bases from V and 7 bases from J; bases unmatched to any gene: 4. The study reverse transcribed the entire isolated RNA, so it sequenced expressed TCRB transcripts. The table came from immunoSEQ multiplex PCR; TCRdb's copy has only in-frame clones and leaves some out. Of around 44,000 clones listed, around 71% were seen once; the top ten hold more than 2%. This clone was recorded a few times. Its antigen remains unidentified.

Sequencing used Tregs from blood. This TCR was sampled from a woman aged 18-29 years with type 1 diabetes. The chain carries TRBV7-2 and TRBJ2-1; 14 nucleotides agree with TRBD2. The CDR3 is CASSRGLAGENEQFF. The CDR3 nucleotides are TGTGCCAGCAGCCGGGGACTAGCGGGGGAAAATGAGCAGTTCTTC. Looking up the rest from reference TRBV7-2 and TRBJ2-1 gives the full variable domain: GAGVSQSPSNKVTEKGKDVELRCDPISGHTALYWYRQSLGQGLEFLIYFQGNSAPDKSGLPSDRFSAERTGGSVSTLTIQRTQQEDSAVYLCASSRGLAGENEQFFGPGTRLTVL.